The rows below give T cell receptor beta chains drawn from one sample of a study of beta chain features in type 1 diabetes. TCRdb's copy holds only in-frame clones and misses some; the assay was immunoSEQ multiplex PCR. Altogether roughly 240,000 clones are present, around 24% being singletons, with the ten largest covering about 0.012%. Sequencing was done on a sample of naive CD4+ T cells from blood. These receptors were taken from a woman aged 25 to 39 with type 1 diabetes. CDR3s leave out the opening cysteine and the closing phenylalanine or tryptophan.

v_gene: TRBV11-1; len: 13; j_gene: TRBJ2-1; CDR3aa: ASSFGSGSYNEQF
v_gene: TRBV5-1; len: 13; j_gene: TRBJ2-5; CDR3aa: ASSLLQGYQETQY
v_gene: TRBV29-1; len: 11; j_gene: TRBJ1-1; CDR3aa: SVNRQGNTEAF
v_gene: TRBV5-1; len: 13; j_gene: TRBJ2-2; CDR3aa: ASSLDRANTGELF
v_gene: TRBV7-9; len: 14; j_gene: TRBJ2-7; CDR3aa: ASTQDQGGPSYEQY
v_gene: TRBV4-1; len: 13; j_gene: TRBJ2-7; CDR3aa: ASSQIRDRGYEQY
v_gene: TRBV30; len: 13; j_gene: TRBJ2-5; CDR3aa: AWDRQGSSGETQY
v_gene: TRBV9; len: 13; j_gene: TRBJ2-3; CDR3aa: ASSGIAGFTDTQY
v_gene: TRBV28; len: 13; j_gene: TRBJ2-7; CDR3aa: ASSHQRESQYEQY
v_gene: TRBV11-2; len: 14; j_gene: TRBJ2-5; CDR3aa: ASSPSFSAGKETQY
v_gene: TRBV11-2; len: 12; j_gene: TRBJ1-1; CDR3aa: ASSWRTGNTEAF
v_gene: TRBV4-2; len: 12; j_gene: TRBJ1-1; CDR3aa: ASSHEDMSTEAF
v_gene: TRBV7-8; len: 14; j_gene: TRBJ2-3; CDR3aa: ASSLMASGSTDTQY
v_gene: TRBV7-9; len: 16; j_gene: TRBJ2-1; CDR3aa: ASSSPDPLAGGYNEQF
v_gene: TRBV28; len: 12; j_gene: TRBJ1-5; CDR3aa: ASSLGGGNQPQH
v_gene: TRBV29-1; len: 11; j_gene: TRBJ2-1; CDR3aa: SVGGLSYNEQF
v_gene: TRBV23-1; len: 11; j_gene: TRBJ2-5; CDR3aa: ASSPAEQETQY
v_gene: TRBV4-1; len: 14; j_gene: TRBJ1-5; CDR3aa: ASSPVGGQLHQPQH
v_gene: TRBV18; len: 12; j_gene: TRBJ2-3; CDR3aa: ASSPANAADTQY
v_gene: TRBV30; len: 12; j_gene: TRBJ1-2; CDR3aa: AWSVRRPTQGLT
v_gene: TRBV19; len: 12; j_gene: TRBJ2-1; CDR3aa: ASSMSWERGEQF
v_gene: TRBV18; len: 13; j_gene: TRBJ2-1; CDR3aa: ASSPPSGAGDEQF
v_gene: TRBV5-4; len: 13; j_gene: TRBJ2-1; CDR3aa: ASSWGQETLGEQF
v_gene: TRBV5-4; len: 12; j_gene: TRBJ1-4; CDR3aa: ASSLDREGEKLF